The 14 T cell receptor beta chains in this list originate from one sample, sequenced in a study of CXCR3-negative and CXCR3-positive naive CD8 T cells. The TRB libraries of cDNA were built by UMI-labeled 5' RACE. Reprocessing the 5' RACE reads, TCRdb reports a single entry for every CDR3 protein and omits DNA. This repertoire includes 65,000 to 95,000 distinct CDR3 sequences. Input material: naive CXCR3- CD8+ T cells from blood. The subset denotes: CD45RO-CCR7+CD27+CD95- naive CD8+ T cells lacking CXCR3 (TNR3-). These TCRs come from a human donor in good health. Some clones in this sample may be carry-over from other donors' samples.

This chain joins TRBV7-9 and TRBJ2-1; with no DNA, the TCRdb D assignment of TRBD2 cannot be verified. The CDR3 runs to 15 residues. Germline V CDR1 and CDR2: SEHNR, FQNEAQ (reference sequence). The CDR3 is CASSLSLGTNNEQFF.

V is TRBV29-1 and J is TRBJ2-4; no DNA is available, so the TRBD1 call from TCRdb remains unchecked. CDR3 length equals 16 residues. Germline V gives CDR1 SQVTM, CDR2 ANQGSEA. The chain's CDR3 is CSVEDGYRASKNIQYF.

V and J are TRBV14 and TRBJ2-7; TCRdb's D gene call, TRBD1, goes unchecked for lack of DNA. This CDR3 spans 15 amino acids. The V gene's germline CDR1 is SGHDN and CDR2 FVKESK. This chain's CDR3 is CASSLVGTGSYEQYF.

The chain recombines TRBV28 with TRBJ2-7; the TCRdb call, TRBD1, lacks DNA for checking. This CDR3 is 15 amino acids long. Looked up from germline, CDR1 is MDHEN and CDR2 is SYDVKM. CDR3 protein: CASSLMGRGANEQYF. Drawing the rest from reference TRBV28 and TRBJ2-7, the complete variable domain is DVKVTQSSRYLVKRTGEKVFLECVQDMDHENMFWYRQDPGLGLRLIYFSYDVKMKEKGDIPEGYSVSREKKERFSLILESASTNQTSMYLCASSLMGRGANEQYFGPGTRLTVT.

This chain links TRBV3-1 with TRBJ2-1; TCRdb names TRBD2, which stays unverified in the absence of DNA. CDR1 LGHDT and CDR2 YNNKEL come from the germline V gene (reference sequence). CDR3 length: 18 residues. The CDR3 region is CASSQEGAGRSSYNEQFF.

The chain combines TRBV5-1 with TRBJ2-7. The CDR3 covers 15 residues. The germline CDR1 and CDR2 sequences are SGHRS and YFSETQ. The CDR3 protein is CASSLDVSKSYEQYF.

The chain carries TRBV7-3 and TRBJ1-6; absent DNA, TCRdb's TRBD1 call cannot be checked. Germline V gene data show CDR1 as SGHTA and CDR2 as FQGTGA. CDR3 length: 14 amino acids. CDR3 protein: CASSLSGGGSPLHF.

This chain connects TRBV29-1 to TRBJ1-3; the TRBD1 assignment by TCRdb is unverifiable without DNA. The CDR3 contains 20 residues. The germline CDR1 and CDR2 sequences are SQVTM and ANQGSEA. This chain's CDR3 is CSVEGVTGQGEPISGNTIYF.

V usage is TRBV7-3 and J usage is TRBJ1-6; TCRdb's D gene call, TRBD1, goes unchecked for lack of DNA. This CDR3 spans 13 amino acids. Germline V gene data show CDR1 as SGHTA and CDR2 as FQGTGA. The CDR3 loop reads CASREDRYSPLHF.

The V call is TRBV19, the J call TRBJ2-7; no DNA is available, so the TRBD1 call from TCRdb remains unchecked. The germline CDR1 and CDR2 sequences are LNHDA and SQIVND (reference sequence). The CDR3 runs 12 residues. CDR3: CASRTGWDEQYF.

The chain is built from TRBV29-1 and TRBJ2-7; TCRdb picks TRBD1, but there is no DNA to check that call. The CDR3 length is 13 residues. Germline CDR1 is SQVTM and CDR2 is ANQGSEA. CDR3 amino acids: CSARDRTSYEQYF.

CDR3: CASTGAGSGTEAFF. The chain employs TRBV9 and TRBJ1-1. Germline values: CDR1 SGDLS, CDR2 YYNGEE. The CDR3 runs to 14 residues.

This sequence joins TRBV28 and TRBJ2-2. Looked up from germline, CDR1 is MDHEN and CDR2 is SYDVKM. The CDR3 runs to 12 residues. The CDR3 sequence is CASRPSAVELFF.

The V gene is TRBV29-1, the J gene TRBJ2-7; TCRdb reports TRBD2, a call that lacks DNA to check it against. The CDR3 is made up of 15 amino acids. Germline V gene lookup returns CDR1 SQVTM and CDR2 ANQGSEA. The CDR3 reads CSVLDGTSILYEQYF.